This T cell receptor beta chain was sequenced for a study of T cell responses to AZD1222 COVID-19 vaccine. The study, taken as a whole, reports: Distributed over spike, vaccine-associated CD4 TCRs predominated at 160-218 and 743-854.

The V and J ends lost 1 base and 3 bases respectively, with 13 bases between them. Germline lookup yields CDR1 SGHRS and CDR2 YFSETQ. The length of the CDR3 is 15 residues. With regard to this clone: Antigen: not known.

The repertoire was sequenced with immunoSEQ multiplex PCR; TCRdb's copy has only in-frame clones and lacks some. The table shows 100,000 to 110,000 clones, with around 90% occurring only once. The clonotype originates from an adult in good health. Sample: peripheral blood, taken on day 0 of AZD1222 vaccination. The chain carries TRBV5-1 and TRBJ1-2; D is uncertain. CDR3 nucleotide sequence: TGCGCCAGCAGCTTGAGTCCCGCAGAGGACTATGGCTACACCTTC. Translation: CASSLSPAEDYGYTF.